What follows are 22 T cell receptor beta chains derived from one specimen sequenced in a study of cytomegalovirus exposure and HLA in healthy donors. The primer mix had 60 Vbeta and 13 Jbeta primers. Only in-frame clones appear in the TCRdb table, and some are missing; sequencing was by immunoSEQ multiplex PCR. The profile shows about 190,000 clones, less than 85% of them singletons. The sample consisted of PBMCs. These receptors were collected from a man younger than 45 in good health and CMV-seropositive.

This clone was seen a single time. This chain uses TRBV27 with TRBJ2-5; TRBD2 matches 12 bases. The germline CDR1 and CDR2 sequences are MNHEY and SMNVEV (reference sequence). The J segment lost 2 bases and the V segment lost 5 bases, leaving 3 bases of the junction unmatched. The CDR3 spans 15 residues. CDR3 protein: CASSTGLAGQETQYF. The DNA for the CDR3 is TGTGCCAGCAGTACCGGACTAGCGGGGCAAGAGACCCAGTACTTC.

The chain links TRBV10-3 to TRBJ2-1; the match to TRBD1 covers 9 bases. The V and J ends lost 10 bases and 8 bases, in that order; junction bases with no gene match: 12. Germline loops: CDR1 ENHRY, CDR2 SYGVKD. This CDR3 has 14 amino acids. The CDR3 nucleotides read TGTGCCAGCAGCCGAGGACAGGGGCTCGATGAGCAGTTCTTC. This codes for CASSRGQGLDEQFF.

Details on this clone: Other DNA sequences from this sample encode an identical CDR3 as well. The genes are TRBV18 and TRBJ2-5; 8 bases are shared with TRBD2. In germline, CDR1 is KGHSH, CDR2 LQKENI. V trimming: 6 bases; J trimming: 3 bases; junction bases outside the gene matches: 6. The CDR3 contains 14 residues. This CDR3 reads CASSPGLAEETQYF. Here the CDR3 DNA reads TGTGCCAGCTCTCCTGGACTAGCCGAAGAGACCCAGTACTTC.

This rearrangement joins TRBV28 to TRBJ2-2, with D perhaps matching TRBD2 (6 bases). The CDR3 spans 14 residues. V lost 7 bases, J lost 0 bases, and 9 bases lay in between. CDR1 and CDR2 from the germline V gene are MDHEN and SYDVKM. Here the CDR3 DNA reads TGTGCCAGCAAGGAGGGAACGAACACCGGGGAGCTGTTTTTT. Translating it yields CASKEGTNTGELFF.

The chain carries TRBV6-5 and TRBJ2-1; 14 bases agree with TRBD2. The CDR3 has 16 amino acids. Trimming cost V 2 bases and J 7 bases; bases outside gene matches: 4. Germline V CDR1 and CDR2: MNHEY, SVGAGI. CDR3 sequence (DNA): TGTGCCAGCAGTTACCAGACTAGCGGGAGGGCAAATGAGCAGTTCTTC. It codes for CASSYQTSGRANEQFF.

The chain combines TRBV7-3 with TRBJ2-7; TRBD1 might be the D (6 bases). V was shortened by 5 bases and J by 4 bases, with 18 bases between the two germline ends. The CDR3 covers 15 residues. Per germline, CDR1 SGHTA and CDR2 FQGTGA. The chain's CDR3 is CASSPTGRIGYEQYF. The CDR3 nucleotides read TGTGCCAGCAGCCCAACAGGGAGAATCGGGTACGAGCAGTACTTC.

The V call is TRBV5-4, the J call TRBJ2-3; 9 bases align to TRBD1. Germline CDR1 and CDR2: SGHNT and YYREEE (reference sequence). V was pared by 5 bases and J by 5 bases, with 9 bases of the junction left unmatched. This CDR3 has 15 residues. CDR3 sequence: CASRVTGGAGDTQYF. CDR3 sequence (DNA): TGTGCCAGCAGAGTAACAGGGGGCGCCGGAGATACGCAGTATTTT.

The CDR3 sequence is CASSIQGGNTIYF. The CDR3, as DNA: TGTGCCAGCAGCATCCAGGGGGGAAACACCATATATTTT. The chain links TRBV7-6 to TRBJ1-3; a weak D match, TRBD1 (6 bases). The CDR3 consists of 13 residues. CDR1 and CDR2 (germline): SGHVS, FNYEAQ. Trimming cost V 5 bases and J 4 bases, with 9 bases left between them.

The chain uses TRBV5-1 and TRBJ1-1, with no clear D. V lost 6 bases to trimming and J lost 1 base, with 13 bases between them. Per the germline V gene, CDR1 is SGHRS and CDR2 is YFSETQ. This CDR3 has 14 amino acids. In DNA form, the CDR3 reads TGCGCCAGCACCAAGGACGGGGAGAACACTGAAGCTTTCTTT. Its protein product is CASTKDGENTEAFF.

The chain uses TRBV6-5 and TRBJ2-7, with TRBD1 matching 7 bases. The CDR3 runs to 15 residues. Germline CDR1 is MNHEY and CDR2 is SVGAGI. Trimming took 0 bases from V and 1 from J; bases not matched to a gene: 3. CDR3 coding DNA: TGTGCCAGCAGTTACTCTGGGACAGCTTCCTACGAGCAGTACTTC. This gives the protein CASSYSGTASYEQYF.

J is TRBJ2-5 and V is TRBV28, with D tentatively TRBD2 (5 bases). The germline V gene encodes CDR1 MDHEN and CDR2 SYDVKM. V lost 6 bases to trimming and J lost 5 bases, with 13 bases between them. CDR3 length: 13 amino acids. CDR3 DNA: TGTGCCAGCAGCCGGGAAGGGCCGGAGACCCAGTACTTC. This encodes CASSREGPETQYF.

V and J are TRBV14 and TRBJ2-2, with 7 nucleotides matching TRBD1. Germline V gene data show CDR1 as SGHDN and CDR2 as FVKESK. The CDR3 consists of 14 residues. The V and J ends lost 5 bases and 6 bases, in that order; junction bases with no gene match: 6. The CDR3 loop is CASSTRQGPGELFF. DNA of the CDR3: TGTGCCAGCAGCACTCGACAGGGACCCGGGGAGCTGTTTTTT.

This clone was seen a single time. The rearrangement joins TRBV13 to TRBJ1-2; D remains ambiguous. The CDR3 is made up of 13 amino acids. Germline loops: CDR1 PRHDT, CDR2 FYEKMQ (reference sequence). Trimming stripped 5 bases from V and 4 bases from J, with 11 bases between. The CDR3 DNA reads as TGTGCCAGCAGCGTCGGATGGGCCTATGGCTACACCTTC. Amino acids: CASSVGWAYGYTF. Based on the CDR3 plus reference TRBV13 and TRBJ1-2, the full variable domain is AAGVIQSPRHLIKEKRETATLKCYPIPRHDTVYWYQQGPGQDPQFLISFYEKMQSDKGSIPDRFSAQQFSDYHSELNMSSLELGDSALYFCASSVGWAYGYTFGSGTRLTVV.

This chain uses TRBV9 with TRBJ2-1; 9 bases match TRBD1. The germline gives CDR1 SGDLS, CDR2 YYNGEE. The CDR3 loop spans 16 amino acids. V lost 0 bases to trimming and J lost 9 bases; unmatched junction nucleotides: 10. For the CDR3, the DNA is TGTGCCAGCAGCGTAGAGGCCGGGACAGGGTTAGGTGAGCAGTTCTTC. It codes for CASSVEAGTGLGEQFF.

This chain connects TRBV5-1 to TRBJ2-2; D may be TRBD1 (6 bases). V lost 3 bases and J 6 bases, leaving 12 bases between the germline ends. Per germline, CDR1 SGHRS and CDR2 YFSETQ. The CDR3 contains 14 residues. The chain's CDR3 is CASSYRQAAGELFF. As DNA, the CDR3 is TGCGCCAGCAGCTACCGACAGGCCGCCGGGGAGCTGTTTTTT.

J is TRBJ2-7 and V is TRBV9; D remains unclear. The CDR3 has 15 residues. V dropped 4 bases and J dropped 1 base, with 15 bases sitting between them. Germline CDR1 is SGDLS and CDR2 is YYNGEE. The CDR3 region has the DNA TGTGCCAGCAGCCCCACCCACCCCGGTTCCTACGAGCAGTACTTC. Protein sequence: CASSPTHPGSYEQYF.

The chain carries TRBV28 and TRBJ2-7, with D maybe TRBD1 (6 bases). V was clipped by 6 bases and J by 5 bases, with 20 bases between them. CDR1 is MDHEN, CDR2 SYDVKM, per germline. This CDR3 comprises 15 residues. The CDR3 reads CASSRPRGGYDEQYF. The CDR3 nucleotides are TGTGCCAGCAGCCGTCCCCGAGGGGGATATGACGAGCAGTACTTC.

The chain joins TRBV30 to TRBJ2-1; 10 nucleotides agree with TRBD1. V was pared by 8 bases and J by 3 bases, with 7 bases of the junction left unmatched. The germline gives CDR1 GTSNPN, CDR2 SVGIG (reference sequence). There are 14 residues in the CDR3. CDR3 in amino acids: CATTRDRGYNEQFF. CDR3 coding DNA: TGTGCCACGACTCGGGACAGGGGCTACAATGAGCAGTTCTTC.

The chain uses TRBV7-3 and TRBJ2-5; 9 bases fit TRBD1. The CDR3 covers 16 residues. Germline CDR1 reads SGHTA; CDR2 reads FQGTGA. Trimming removed 2 bases from V and 1 base from J; junction bases left unmatched: 5. This CDR3 reads CASSLGGQGAQETQYF. The CDR3, as DNA: TGTGCCAGCAGCTTAGGGGGACAGGGAGCCCAAGAGACCCAGTACTTC. The full variable domain, in which reference TRBV7-3 and TRBJ2-5 provide the parts outside the CDR3, is GAGVSQTPSNKVTEKGKYVELRCDPISGHTALYWYRQSLGQGPEFLIYFQGTGAADDSGLPNDRFFAVRPEGSVSTLKIQRTERGDSAVYLCASSLGGQGAQETQYFGPGTRLLVL.

V is TRBV28 and J is TRBJ2-7, with 12 bases aligning to TRBD2. After removal of 4 bases from V and 3 bases from J, the junction contained 10 bases not matched to a gene. Germline CDR1 is MDHEN and CDR2 is SYDVKM. This CDR3 has 17 amino acids. The CDR3 sequence is CASSSSTTSGRYYEQYF. The DNA of the CDR3 is TGTGCCAGCAGTTCGTCTACTACTAGCGGGAGGTACTACGAGCAGTACTTC.

The chain has TRBV5-1 and TRBJ2-7; 7 bases line up with TRBD2. V lost 4 bases, J lost 6 bases, and 7 bases stayed unmatched. The CDR3 spans 13 residues. The germline gives CDR1 SGHRS, CDR2 YFSETQ. The CDR3 bases are TGCGCCAGCAGCCCGGGAGGCCACGGCGAGCAGTACTTC. Its translation is CASSPGGHGEQYF.

There are a few counts of this clone. DNA for the CDR3: TGTGCCAGCAGCTTTTACCAGGGGGGAGCTTTCTTT. Amino acids: CASSFYQGGAFF. V and J are TRBV7-9 and TRBJ1-1, with 7 bases matching TRBD1. CDR1 SEHNR and CDR2 FQNEAQ come from the germline V gene (reference sequence). J lost 10 bases, V lost 3 bases, and 5 bases had no gene match. The CDR3 contains 12 residues.